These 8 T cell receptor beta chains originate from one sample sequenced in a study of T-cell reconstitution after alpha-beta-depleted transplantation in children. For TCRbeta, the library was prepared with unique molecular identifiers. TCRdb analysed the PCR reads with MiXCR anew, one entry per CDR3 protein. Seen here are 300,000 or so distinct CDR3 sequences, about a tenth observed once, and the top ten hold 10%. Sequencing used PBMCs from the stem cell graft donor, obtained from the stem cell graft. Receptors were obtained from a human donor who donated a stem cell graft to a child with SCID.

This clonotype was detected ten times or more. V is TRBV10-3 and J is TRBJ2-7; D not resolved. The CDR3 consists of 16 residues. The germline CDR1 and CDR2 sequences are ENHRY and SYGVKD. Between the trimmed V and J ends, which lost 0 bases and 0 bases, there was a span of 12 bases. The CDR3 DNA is TGTGCCATCAGTGAGTCTGGTCTTCCAACCTCCTACGAGCAGTACTTC. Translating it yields CAISESGLPTSYEQYF.

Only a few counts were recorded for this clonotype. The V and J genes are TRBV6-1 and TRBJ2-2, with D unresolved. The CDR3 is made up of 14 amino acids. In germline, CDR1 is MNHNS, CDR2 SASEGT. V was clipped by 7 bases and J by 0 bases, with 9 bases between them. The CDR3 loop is CASMIQANTGELFF. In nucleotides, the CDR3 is TGTGCCAGCATGATTCAAGCGAACACCGGGGAGCTGTTTTTT.

The CDR3 coding sequence is TGTGCCAGCAGCTGGCGTCTCCGATCGAACACCGGGGAGCTGTTTTTT. Amino acids: CASSWRLRSNTGELFF. The chain employs TRBV5-6 and TRBJ2-2; D not resolved. This CDR3 is 16 amino acids long. The germline V and J ends were trimmed by 3 bases and 0 bases, with 12 bases remaining between them. From germline, CDR1 is SGHDT and CDR2 YYEEEE.

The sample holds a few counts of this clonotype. This CDR3 reads CSAPMPGLALRDTQYF. For the CDR3, the DNA is TGCAGTGCACCAATGCCGGGACTAGCTTTACGGGATACGCAGTATTTT. The V gene is TRBV20-1, the J gene TRBJ2-3; 9 bases line up with TRBD2. Unmatched junction bases numbered 16, after V lost 6 bases and J lost 6 bases. This CDR3 is 16 amino acids long. Per germline, CDR1 DFQATT and CDR2 SNEGSKA (reference sequence).

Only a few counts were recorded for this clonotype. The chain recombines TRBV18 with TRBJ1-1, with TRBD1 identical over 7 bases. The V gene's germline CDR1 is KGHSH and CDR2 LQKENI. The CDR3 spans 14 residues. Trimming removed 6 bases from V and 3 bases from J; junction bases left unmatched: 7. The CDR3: CASSQRQGDTEAFF. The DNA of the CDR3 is TGTGCCAGCTCTCAGAGACAGGGTGACACTGAAGCTTTCTTT.

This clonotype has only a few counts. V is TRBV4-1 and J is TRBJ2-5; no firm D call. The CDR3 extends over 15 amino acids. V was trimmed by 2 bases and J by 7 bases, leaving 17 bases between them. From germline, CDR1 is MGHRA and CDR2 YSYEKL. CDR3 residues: CASSQRTARAWTQYF. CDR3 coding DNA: TGCGCCAGCAGCCAACGGACCGCCCGGGCCTGGACCCAGTACTTC.

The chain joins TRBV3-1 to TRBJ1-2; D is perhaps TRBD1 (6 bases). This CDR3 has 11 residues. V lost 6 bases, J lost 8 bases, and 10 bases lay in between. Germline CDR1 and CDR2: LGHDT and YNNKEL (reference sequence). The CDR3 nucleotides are TGTGCCAGCAGGAATAGGGGGGGCTACACCTTC. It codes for CASRNRGGYTF. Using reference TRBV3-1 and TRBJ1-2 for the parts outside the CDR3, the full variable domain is DTAVSQTPKYLVTQMGNDKSIKCEQNLGHDTMYWYKQDSKKFLKIMFSYNNKELIINETVPNRFSPKSPDKAHLNLHINSLELGDSAVYFCASRNRGGYTFGSGTRLTVV.

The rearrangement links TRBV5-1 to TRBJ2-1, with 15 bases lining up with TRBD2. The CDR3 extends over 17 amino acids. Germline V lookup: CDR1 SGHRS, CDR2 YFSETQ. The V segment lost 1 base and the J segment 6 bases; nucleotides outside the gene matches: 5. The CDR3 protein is CASSLRTSGGALNEQFF. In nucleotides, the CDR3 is TGCGCCAGCAGCTTGCGGACTAGCGGGGGGGCGCTCAATGAGCAGTTCTTC.